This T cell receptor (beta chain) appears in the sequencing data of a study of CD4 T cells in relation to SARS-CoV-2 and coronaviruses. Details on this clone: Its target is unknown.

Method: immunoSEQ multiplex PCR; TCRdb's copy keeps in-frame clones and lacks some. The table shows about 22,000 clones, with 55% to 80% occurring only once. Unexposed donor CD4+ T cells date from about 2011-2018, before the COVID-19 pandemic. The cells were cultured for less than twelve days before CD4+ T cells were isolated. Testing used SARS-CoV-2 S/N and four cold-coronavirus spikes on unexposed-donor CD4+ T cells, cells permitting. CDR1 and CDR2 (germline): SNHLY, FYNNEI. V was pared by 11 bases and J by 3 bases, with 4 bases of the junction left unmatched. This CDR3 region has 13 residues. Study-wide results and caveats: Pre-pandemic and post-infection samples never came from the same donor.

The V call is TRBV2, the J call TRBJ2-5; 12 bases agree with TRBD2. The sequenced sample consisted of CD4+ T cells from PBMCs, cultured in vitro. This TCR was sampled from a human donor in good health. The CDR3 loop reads CARRTSGKETQYF. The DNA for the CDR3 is TGTGCCCGACGGACTAGCGGGAAAGAGACCCAGTACTTC.